Listed below are T cell receptor beta chains from one sample, sequenced in a study of blood T cell repertoires in COVID-19. TCRdb's copy holds only in-frame clones and misses some; the assay was immunoSEQ multiplex PCR. The table lists 30,000 to 45,000 clones, 70% to 90% of them singletons. The sequenced sample was peripheral blood. All receptors come from a man aged 60 to 75 with active COVID-19. CDR3s include the opening cysteine and the closing phenylalanine or tryptophan. Fields, in order: clone size, D gene, J gene, V gene, CDR3 protein, CDR3 DNA. D genes are given only for firm matches. The size of a clone is reported for some rows only, either as once, few or many, or as a class for expanded clones.

>.|.|TRBJ1-5|TRBV18
CASSPGGGDNQPQHF
TGTGCCAGCTCTCCCGGGGGGGGAGATAATCAGCCCCAGCATTTT
>few|TRBD1|TRBJ1-3|TRBV7-9
CASSYGQGAGNTIYF
TGTGCCAGCAGCTACGGACAGGGGGCTGGAAACACCATATATTTT
>.|TRBD2|TRBJ2-3|TRBV19
CASSLSGLAGSTDTQYF
TGTGCCAGTAGCTTATCTGGACTAGCGGGGAGCACAGATACGCAGTATTTT
>few|.|TRBJ2-7|TRBV12-3/TRBV12-4
CASSLGAYEQYF
TGTGCCAGCAGTTTGGGAGCCTACGAGCAGTACTTC
>medium-sized|.|TRBJ1-1|TRBV11-3
CASSFGGDGVNTEAFF
TGTGCCAGCAGCTTTGGCGGGGACGGAGTGAACACTGAAGCTTTCTTT
>.|TRBD1|TRBJ2-7|TRBV27
CASSLVTGDYEQYF
TGTGCCAGCAGTTTAGTGACAGGGGACTACGAGCAGTACTTC
>once|.|TRBJ1-3|TRBV19
CASTPSGEIAGNTIYF
TGTGCCAGTACCCCCTCCGGGGAAATAGCTGGAAACACCATATATTTT
>.|.|TRBJ2-5|TRBV27
CASSLSLGQQETQYF
TGTGCCAGCAGTTTATCCCTCGGACAGCAAGAGACCCAGTACTTC
>.|TRBD1|TRBJ2-3|TRBV18
CASSPRTGTYTDTQYF
TGTGCCAGCTCACCCAGGACAGGGACCTACACAGATACGCAGTATTTT
>.|TRBD1|TRBJ2-3|TRBV24-1
CATSDLEGASTDTQYF
TGTGCCACCAGTGATTTGGAGGGGGCCTCCACAGATACGCAGTATTTT
>.|TRBD2|TRBJ2-1|TRBV19
CASGTSGYNEQFF
TGTGCCAGCGGGACTAGCGGATACAATGAGCAGTTCTTC
>.|.|TRBJ2-7|TRBV2
CASGSSYEQYF
TGTGCCAGCGGGAGCTCCTACGAGCAGTACTTC
>.|.|TRBJ2-5|TRBV19
CASSIGTEETQYF
TGTGCCAGTAGTATTGGTACAGAAGAGACCCAGTACTTC
>.|.|TRBJ1-1|TRBV9
CASSVAVSGTEAFF
TGTGCCAGCAGCGTAGCAGTTTCGGGCACTGAAGCTTTCTTT
>.|TRBD1|TRBJ2-1|TRBV29-1
CSVEGGLVRGNYNEQFF
TGCAGCGTTGAAGGTGGGCTCGTCAGGGGGAACTACAATGAGCAGTTCTTC
>.|.|TRBJ1-3|TRBV5-8
CASSFHPGAGNTIYF
TGTGCCAGCAGCTTCCATCCGGGAGCTGGAAACACCATATATTTT
>.|TRBD1|TRBJ2-5|TRBV6-6
CATSRGSDQETQYF
TGTGCCACGTCCAGGGGGTCCGACCAAGAGACCCAGTACTTC
>.|TRBD1|TRBJ1-1|TRBV6-2/TRBV6-3
CASSYRTGGLNTEAFF
TGTGCCAGCAGTTACCGGACAGGGGGATTGAACACTGAAGCTTTCTTT
>.|.|TRBJ2-1|TRBV12-5
CASGLVHLRSGEQFF
TGTGCTAGTGGTTTGGTACATCTCCGAAGCGGTGAGCAGTTCTTC
>.|TRBD2|TRBJ2-1|TRBV19
CASRSYLAGVDEQFF
TGTGCCAGTAGATCCTACCTAGCGGGAGTGGATGAGCAGTTCTTC
>.|TRBD1|TRBJ1-1|TRBV10-3
CAISRDRGNTEAFF
TGTGCCATCAGTAGGGACAGAGGGAACACTGAAGCTTTCTTT
>.|TRBD1|TRBJ1-4|TRBV7-3
CASSLTDSPGQGGGKEKLFF
TGTGCCAGCAGCTTAACCGATAGCCCGGGACAGGGTGGTGGAAAGGAAAAACTGTTTTTT
>.|TRBD1|TRBJ1-3|TRBV2
CASSRQGDGNTIYF
TGTGCCAGCAGCCGACAGGGGGACGGAAACACCATATATTTT
>.|TRBD2|TRBJ2-1|TRBV4-1
CASSHPRSTSGNEQFF
TGCGCCAGCAGCCACCCACGGTCGACTAGCGGCAATGAGCAGTTCTTC
>.|TRBD1|TRBJ1-1|TRBV29-1
CSVAGTEINTEAFF
TGCAGCGTTGCGGGGACAGAAATCAACACTGAAGCTTTCTTT
>.|.|TRBJ2-2|TRBV6-1
CASSDQSGELFF
TGTGCCAGCAGTGACCAGTCCGGGGAGCTGTTTTTT
>.|TRBD1|TRBJ2-7|TRBV5-6
CASSRTGVYEQYF
TGTGCCAGCAGCCGGACAGGGGTCTACGAGCAGTACTTC
>.|TRBD1|TRBJ1-5|TRBV19
CASSTLSGTGNQPQHF
TGTGCCAGTAGTACACTCTCCGGGACAGGGAATCAGCCCCAGCATTTT
>.|TRBD1|TRBJ2-7|TRBV19
CASQPDRAGPQYF
TGTGCCAGCCAACCGGACAGGGCCGGACCGCAGTACTTC
>.|.|TRBJ2-3|TRBV5-4
CASSSGTATYTDTQYF
TGTGCCAGCAGTAGCGGAACCGCTACCTACACAGATACGCAGTATTTT
>.|TRBD2|TRBJ2-1|TRBV28
CASSPLDGRAGNEQFF
TGTGCCAGCAGTCCCTTGGACGGGAGGGCCGGGAATGAGCAGTTCTTC
>.|TRBD1|TRBJ2-7|TRBV5-1
CASSSQGSPYEQYF
TGCGCCAGCAGCTCACAGGGGAGTCCCTACGAGCAGTACTTC
>.|.|TRBJ1-1|TRBV18
CASSPDMNTEAFF
TGTGCCAGCTCACCAGACATGAACACTGAAGCTTTCTTT
>.|TRBD2|TRBJ2-1|TRBV29-1
CSGGLAGARNEQFF
TGCAGCGGGGGACTAGCGGGAGCGCGCAATGAGCAGTTCTTC
>.|TRBD2|TRBJ2-1|TRBV7-9
CASSSGLAGGKGEQFF
TGTGCCAGCAGCTCGGGACTAGCGGGAGGGAAGGGTGAGCAGTTCTTC
>.|TRBD1|TRBJ2-3|TRBV13
CASSSDRASTDTQYF
TGTGCCAGCAGTTCAGACAGGGCTAGCACAGATACGCAGTATTTT
>.|.|TRBJ1-6|TRBV27
CASSLSGGGSYNSPLHF
TGTGCCAGCAGTTTATCCGGGGGTGGGTCCTATAATTCACCCCTCCACTTT
>.|TRBD1|TRBJ2-2|TRBV5-1
CASSSPGRGPSGELFF
TGCGCCAGCAGCTCCCCTGGCAGGGGGCCGAGCGGGGAGCTGTTTTTT
>.|.|TRBJ2-3|TRBV6-5
CASSLLHTDTQYF
TGTGCCAGCAGTTTACTGCACACAGATACGCAGTATTTT
>.|TRBD1|TRBJ2-3|TRBV6-2/TRBV6-3
CASSTGDGTDTQYF
TGTGCCAGCAGTACAGGGGATGGCACAGATACGCAGTATTTT